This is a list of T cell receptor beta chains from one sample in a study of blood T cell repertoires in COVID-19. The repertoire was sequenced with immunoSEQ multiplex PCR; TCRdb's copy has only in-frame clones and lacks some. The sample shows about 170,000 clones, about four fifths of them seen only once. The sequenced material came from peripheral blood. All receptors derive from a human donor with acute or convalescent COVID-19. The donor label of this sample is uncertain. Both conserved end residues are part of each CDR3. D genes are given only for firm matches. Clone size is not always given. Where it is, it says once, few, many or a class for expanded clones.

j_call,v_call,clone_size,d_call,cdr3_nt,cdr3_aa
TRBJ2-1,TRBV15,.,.,TGTGCCACCAGCAGACCTCCGGAACAGACATCCTTAAGCTCCTACAATGAGCAGTTCTTC,CATSRPPEQTSLSSYNEQFF
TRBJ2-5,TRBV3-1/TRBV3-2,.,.,TGTGCCAGCAGCCAACAGATGGAGACCCAGTACTTC,CASSQQMETQYF
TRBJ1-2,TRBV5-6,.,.,TGTGCCAGCAGCTTGTCGGGAGCTAACTATGGCTACACCTTC,CASSLSGANYGYTF
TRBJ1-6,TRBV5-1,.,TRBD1,TGCGCCAGCAGCCCCTCAGACAGGGCCTCACCCCTCCACTTT,CASSPSDRASPLHF
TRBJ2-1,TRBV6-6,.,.,TGTGCCAGCAGTCAAACAGGGAGGGGAAGGGGTGAGCAGTTCTTC,CASSQTGRGRGEQFF
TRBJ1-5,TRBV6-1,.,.,TGTGCCAGCAGTGAAAGACAGGAAACGTTTACTAGCAATCAGCCCCAGCATTTT,CASSERQETFTSNQPQHF
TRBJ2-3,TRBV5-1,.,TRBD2,TGCGCCAGCAGCTTGGGTAGCGGGGGCTTCAGCACAGATACGCAGTATTTT,CASSLGSGGFSTDTQYF
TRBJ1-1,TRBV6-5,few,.,TGTGCCAGCAGTCCTCAGCAGGGGGAAGCTTTCTTT,CASSPQQGEAFF
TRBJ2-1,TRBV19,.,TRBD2,TGTGCCAGTAGATCCCTAGCGGGAGGTGACGACAATGAGCAGTTCTTC,CASRSLAGGDDNEQFF
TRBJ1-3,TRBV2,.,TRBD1,TGTGCCAGCAGTGATGACAGGGCGACTTCTGGAAACACCATATATTTT,CASSDDRATSGNTIYF
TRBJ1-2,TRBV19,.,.,TGTGCCAGTAGTATAGGACCAGCGGCCTATGGCTACACCTTC,CASSIGPAAYGYTF
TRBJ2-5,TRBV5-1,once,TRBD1,TGCGCCAGCAGCTTAGGGGGCCCGTCAGAGACCCAGTACTTC,CASSLGGPSETQYF
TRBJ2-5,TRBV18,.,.,TGTGCCAGCTCATCACGGAGCAGGGTAGGAGAGACCCAGTACTTC,CASSSRSRVGETQYF
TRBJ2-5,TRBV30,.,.,TGTGCGGCGAGGGGGTACCAAGAGACCCAGTACTTC,CAARGYQETQYF
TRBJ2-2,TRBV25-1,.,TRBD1,TGTGCCAGCAGGAGCAGGGGGCGCGCCGGGGAGCTGTTTTTT,CASRSRGRAGELFF
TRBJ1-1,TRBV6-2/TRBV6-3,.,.,TGTGCCAGCAGCCGTGGTGGGAGGGACACTGAAGCTTTCTTT,CASSRGGRDTEAFF
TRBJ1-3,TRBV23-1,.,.,TGCGCCAGCAGTCACGGGGGAGGTGGCTCCGGAAACACCATATATTTT,CASSHGGGGSGNTIYF
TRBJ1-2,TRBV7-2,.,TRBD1,TGTGCCAGCACCCAGGGAGCCAGGGGGTATGGCTACACCTTC,CASTQGARGYGYTF
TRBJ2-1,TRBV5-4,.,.,TGTGCCAGCAGCCCCCTTACAAGTTCCTACAATGAGCAGTTCTTC,CASSPLTSSYNEQFF
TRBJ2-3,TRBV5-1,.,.,TGCGCCAGCAGCTCGAGGGGGGGGCTCACAGATACGCAGTATTTT,CASSSRGGLTDTQYF
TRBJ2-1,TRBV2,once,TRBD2,TGTGCCAGCAGCGCCCTAAGCGGGGGGGCTCACGGTGAGCAGTTCTTC,CASSALSGGAHGEQFF
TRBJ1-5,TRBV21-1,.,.,TGTGCCAGCAGCAAAGGCCGGGACAGGGGGCGAAGTAGCAATCAGCCCCAGCATTTT,CASSKGRDRGRSSNQPQHF
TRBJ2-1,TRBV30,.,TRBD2,TGTGCCTGGACCCTCGGACTAGTCCACAATGAGCAGTTCTTC,CAWTLGLVHNEQFF
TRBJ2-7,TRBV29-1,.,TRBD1,TGCAGCGTTGCGGGACAGGGGGGCGACGAGCAGTACTTC,CSVAGQGGDEQYF
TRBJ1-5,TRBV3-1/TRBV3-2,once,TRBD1,TGTGCCAGCAGCCAAGAGGGGGGACAGCTTAATCAGCCCCAGCATTTT,CASSQEGGQLNQPQHF
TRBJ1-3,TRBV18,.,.,TGTGCCAGCTCGACCGGGACTTACAGCTCTGGAAACACCATATATTTT,CASSTGTYSSGNTIYF
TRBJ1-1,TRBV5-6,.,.,TGTGCCAGCAGCCCCGACAGCATGAACACTGAAGCTTTCTTT,CASSPDSMNTEAFF
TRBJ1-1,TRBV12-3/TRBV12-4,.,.,TGTGCCAGCAGTTTAACCCGGAGGCCTGAAGCTTTCTTT,CASSLTRRPEAFF
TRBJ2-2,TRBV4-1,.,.,TGCGCCAGCAGCCACCCCTTCAAAACAGGGAGGGGCACCGGGGAGCTGTTTTTT,CASSHPFKTGRGTGELFF
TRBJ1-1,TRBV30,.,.,TGTGCCTCGGCGTCCAGGACAAACACTGAAGCTTTCTTT,CASASRTNTEAFF
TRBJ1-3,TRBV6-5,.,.,TGTGCCAGCTTGTCTTCTGGAAACACCATATATTTT,CASLSSGNTIYF
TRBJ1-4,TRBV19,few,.,TGTGCCAGTAGTATAGCAGGAACAACTAATGAAAAACTGTTTTTT,CASSIAGTTNEKLFF
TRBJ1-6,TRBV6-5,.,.,TGTGCCAGCAGTTACTCGGGGGACACTAATTCACCCCTCCACTTT,CASSYSGDTNSPLHF